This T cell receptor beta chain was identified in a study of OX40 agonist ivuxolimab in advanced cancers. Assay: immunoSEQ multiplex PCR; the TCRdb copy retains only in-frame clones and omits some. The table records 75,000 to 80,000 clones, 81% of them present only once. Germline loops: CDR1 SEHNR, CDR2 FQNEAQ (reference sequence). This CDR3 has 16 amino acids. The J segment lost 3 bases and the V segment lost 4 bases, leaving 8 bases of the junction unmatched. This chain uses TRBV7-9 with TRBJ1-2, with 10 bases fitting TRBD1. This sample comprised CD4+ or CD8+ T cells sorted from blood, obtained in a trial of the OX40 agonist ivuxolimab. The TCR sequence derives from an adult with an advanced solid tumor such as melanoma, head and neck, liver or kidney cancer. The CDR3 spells CASSSQGDRGYYGYTF. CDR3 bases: TGTGCCAGCAGCTCGCAGGGGGACAGGGGCTACTATGGCTACACCTTC.